The clone carrying this T cell receptor (beta chain) was picked up many times. TCRdb used MiXCR to reprocess the RT-PCR reads, holding one entry per CDR3 protein. The sample consists of hundreds of thousands of distinct CDR3 sequences, more than 13% of them appearing once. Sequencing was done on a sample of memory CD4+ T cells from blood. This clonotype was sampled from a female donor in good health, serving as a healthy control.

CDR3 bases: TGTGCCAGCAGCTTTCAGCCTAGCTCCTACGAGCAGTACTTC. This translates into CASSFQPSSYEQYF. The rearrangement joins TRBV11-2 to TRBJ2-7; no clear D gene. The CDR3 length is 14 residues. V dropped 3 bases and J dropped 0 bases, with 9 bases sitting between them. CDR1 is SGHAT, CDR2 FQNNGV, per germline.